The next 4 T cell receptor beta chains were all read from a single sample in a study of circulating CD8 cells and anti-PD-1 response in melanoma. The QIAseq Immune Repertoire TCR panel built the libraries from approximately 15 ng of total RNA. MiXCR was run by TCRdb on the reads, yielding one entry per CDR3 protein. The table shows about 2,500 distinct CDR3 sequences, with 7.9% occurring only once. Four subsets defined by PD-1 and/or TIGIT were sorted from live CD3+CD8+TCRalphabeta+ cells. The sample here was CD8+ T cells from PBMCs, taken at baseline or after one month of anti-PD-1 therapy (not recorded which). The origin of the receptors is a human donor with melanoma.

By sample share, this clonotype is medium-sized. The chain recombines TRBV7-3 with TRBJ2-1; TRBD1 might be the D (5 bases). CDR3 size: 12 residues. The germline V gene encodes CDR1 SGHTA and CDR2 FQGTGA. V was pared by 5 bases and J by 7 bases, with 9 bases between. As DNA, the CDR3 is TGTGCCAGCAGCGCAAGGGGTAATGAGCAGTTCTTC. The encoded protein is CASSARGNEQFF.

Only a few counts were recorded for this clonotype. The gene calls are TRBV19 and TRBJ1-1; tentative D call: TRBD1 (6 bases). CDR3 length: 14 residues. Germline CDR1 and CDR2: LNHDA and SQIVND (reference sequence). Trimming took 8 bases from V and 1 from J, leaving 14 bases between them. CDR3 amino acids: CASLDRLGNTEAFF. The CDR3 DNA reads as TGTGCCAGTCTAGACAGGCTGGGGAACACTGAAGCTTTCTTT.

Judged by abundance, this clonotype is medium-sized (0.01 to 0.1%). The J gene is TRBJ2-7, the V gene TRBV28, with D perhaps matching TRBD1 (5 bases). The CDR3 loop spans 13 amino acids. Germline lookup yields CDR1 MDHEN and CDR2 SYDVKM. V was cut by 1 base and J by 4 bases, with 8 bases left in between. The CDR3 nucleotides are TGTGCCAGCAGTTTATTTAGGGGTTACGAGCAGTACTTC. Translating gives CASSLFRGYEQYF.

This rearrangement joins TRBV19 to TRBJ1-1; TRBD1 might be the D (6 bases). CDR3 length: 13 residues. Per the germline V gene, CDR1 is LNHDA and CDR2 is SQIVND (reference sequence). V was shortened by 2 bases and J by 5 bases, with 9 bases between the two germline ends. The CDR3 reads CASSISTGTEAFF. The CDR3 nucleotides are TGTGCCAGTAGTATATCTACAGGGACTGAAGCTTTCTTT.